The present TCR beta chain was sequenced within a study of blood T cells in healthy people across ages. Study findings and constraints: Unsorted PBMCs blocked a conclusive comparison of naive and antigen-experienced cells.

A note on this clonotype: Its antigen remains unidentified.

This CDR3 has 14 residues. Germline V CDR1 and CDR2: LGHDT, YNNKEL (reference sequence). A sample-barcoded 5' primer and a J-beta primer mix were used in a second PCR of roughly 6 to 11 cycles. TCRdb independently ran MiXCR on the 5' RACE reads; one entry per CDR3 protein. This sample carries over 950,000 distinct CDR3 sequences, around two fifths of them seen once, and the ten largest clones take about an eighth. The chain has TRBV3-1 and TRBJ2-4; possible D gene TRBD1, 5 bases. TRBJ2-7 matches the DNA end more closely, so the J call is doubtful. The receptor comes from a man between 18 and 35 years old in good health. Input material: blood. CDR3 sequence: CASSQVSRAHEQYF. The CDR3 nucleotides read TGTGCCAGCAGCCAAGTTAGCAGGGCCCACGAGCAGTACTTC.